This TCR beta chain was retrieved from a study of blood T cell repertoires in COVID-19. Study overall: Samples came from the United States, Italy and Spain, spanning acute and convalescent COVID-19.

Sequencing was performed with immunoSEQ multiplex PCR; in TCRdb, only in-frame clones are kept and a portion is missing. The sample records around 220,000 clones, nearly 90% being singletons. CDR1 is SGHAT, CDR2 FQNNGV, per germline. This CDR3 has 15 residues. Trimming at V came to 0 bases and at J to 5 bases, leaving 6 bases not matched to a gene. Those enrolled, adults aged roughly 18 to 90 years, came from around 25 US areas. Clinical history reported by participants formed the basis on which cohorts were assigned. Exposed enrollees encountered a COVID-19 case at some point within 2 weeks before study entry.

The sample comprised PBMCs or T cells enriched from blood (not recorded which). This chain joins TRBV11-2 and TRBJ2-7; TRBD1 aligns across 8 bases. This receptor was obtained from a man aged 25-45 years who had been exposed to COVID-19. The CDR3 is CASSLDPGGINEQYF. The CDR3 nucleotides read TGTGCCAGCAGCTTAGATCCAGGGGGCATTAACGAGCAGTACTTC.